This is a list of T cell receptor beta chains from one sample in a study of a mutant IDH1 vaccine in newly diagnosed glioma. Assay used: immunoSEQ multiplex PCR; TCRdb lists only in-frame clones, some missing. The sample holds approximately 50,000 clones, about four fifths seen once. Antigens of these TCRs are unknown. The sequencing used PBMCs, collected from a glioma patient whose treatment included an IDH1 peptide vaccine. The origin of the receptors is a woman in her fifties or sixties with glioma. Each CDR3 is given with its conserved first and last residue. The order of the fields is J gene, clone size, D gene, V gene, CDR3 DNA, CDR3 protein. A D gene is named only where the DNA matches it firmly. Not all rows give a size; the values are once, few, many and, for expanded clones, a class.

J gene: TRBJ1-1; clone size: .; D gene: .; V gene: TRBV2; CDR3 DNA: TGTGCCAGCAGTGAAGCGCTCGCCAGGCGGAATCCTGAAGCTTTCTTT; CDR3 protein: CASSEALARRNPEAFF
J gene: TRBJ1-3; clone size: once; D gene: .; V gene: TRBV5-1; CDR3 DNA: TGCGCCAGCAGGGCAGAAGGATCTGGAAACACCATATATTTT; CDR3 protein: CASRAEGSGNTIYF
J gene: TRBJ1-6; clone size: .; D gene: .; V gene: TRBV21-1; CDR3 DNA: TGTGCCAGCAGCAAAGAGTTCGGTTACTCCTATAATTCACCCCTCCACTTT; CDR3 protein: CASSKEFGYSYNSPLHF
J gene: TRBJ2-7; clone size: .; D gene: .; V gene: TRBV29-1; CDR3 DNA: TGCAGCGTTGATCCCGGGGGTGCATCCTACGAGCAGTACTTC; CDR3 protein: CSVDPGGASYEQYF
J gene: TRBJ2-7; clone size: .; D gene: .; V gene: TRBV10-3; CDR3 DNA: TGTGCCATCAGTGTAGGCGGCGATGGGGAGCAGTACTTC; CDR3 protein: CAISVGGDGEQYF
J gene: TRBJ1-1; clone size: .; D gene: .; V gene: TRBV21-1; CDR3 DNA: TGTGCCAGCAGCAAAGTCGGGGTCAGAGAAGCTTTCTTT; CDR3 protein: CASSKVGVREAFF
J gene: TRBJ1-1; clone size: .; D gene: .; V gene: TRBV5-1; CDR3 DNA: TGCGCCAGCAGCCCGGGGAACTTGGGCACTGAAGCTTTCTTT; CDR3 protein: CASSPGNLGTEAFF
J gene: TRBJ1-1; clone size: .; D gene: TRBD1; V gene: TRBV7-9; CDR3 DNA: TGTGCCAGCGCATCGGGGCCAGGGGGAACTGAAGCTTTCTTT; CDR3 protein: CASASGPGGTEAFF
J gene: TRBJ2-3; clone size: .; D gene: TRBD2; V gene: TRBV28; CDR3 DNA: TGTGCCAGCAGTTTTCGAAGCGGGGGGATCACAGATACGCAGTATTTT; CDR3 protein: CASSFRSGGITDTQYF
J gene: TRBJ1-2; clone size: .; D gene: .; V gene: TRBV5-6; CDR3 DNA: TGTGCCAGCAGCTTGGACAGGCAATTATATGGCTACACCTTC; CDR3 protein: CASSLDRQLYGYTF
J gene: TRBJ2-7; clone size: .; D gene: TRBD2; V gene: TRBV6-5; CDR3 DNA: TGTGCCAGCAGTTACTCTTCCGGGGGGGCCTTGTACGAGCAGTACTTC; CDR3 protein: CASSYSSGGALYEQYF
J gene: TRBJ2-1; clone size: .; D gene: .; V gene: TRBV5-4; CDR3 DNA: TGTGCCAGCAGCCCTAGTAATAGGAATGAGCAGTTCTTC; CDR3 protein: CASSPSNRNEQFF
J gene: TRBJ1-5; clone size: once; D gene: TRBD1; V gene: TRBV5-5; CDR3 DNA: TGTGCCAGCAGCTTGGGACAGGGCGGCCAGCCCCAGCATTTT; CDR3 protein: CASSLGQGGQPQHF
J gene: TRBJ2-2; clone size: .; D gene: .; V gene: TRBV6-6; CDR3 DNA: TGTGCCAGCAGTCCCAGAGCGGCGAGGACCGGGGAGCTGTTTTTT; CDR3 protein: CASSPRAARTGELFF
J gene: TRBJ1-5; clone size: .; D gene: .; V gene: TRBV6-1; CDR3 DNA: TGTGCCAGCAGCAGACAGACTCATAGCAATCAGCCCCAGCATTTT; CDR3 protein: CASSRQTHSNQPQHF